Below, 20 T cell receptor beta chains from the same sample are listed, as sequenced in a study of cytomegalovirus exposure and HLA in healthy donors listed by TCRdb under 2017. Libraries were made using the immunoSEQ multiplex PCR assay. TCRdb limited this immuneACCESS table to in-frame rearrangements with V and J called. A share of clones is missing; checked studies link under half to unresolved V genes, and the rest is unexplained. The sample data list under 200,000 clones, and around 90% of these were observed just once. The ten most abundant clones make up approximately 2.9% of the sample. The sequencing sample was made of PBMCs. Source of these receptors: a woman aged 18-29 years in good health and CMV-seropositive.

This sequence joins TRBV27 and TRBJ2-7; possibly TRBD2 for D (6 bases). Trimming pared 0 bases from V and 2 bases from J, leaving 17 bases between. The CDR3 extends over 17 amino acids. In germline, CDR1 is MNHEY, CDR2 SMNVEV (reference sequence). CDR3 region: CASSLSFGRDAAYEQYF. For the CDR3, the DNA is TGTGCCAGCAGTTTATCGTTTGGGCGGGACGCCGCCTACGAGCAGTACTTC.

Concerning this clone: A read error may account for a junction end that differs from germline. This chain uses TRBV29-1 with TRBJ2-7, with 11 nucleotides matching TRBD2. Germline V gene data show CDR1 as SQVTM and CDR2 as ANQGSEA. This CDR3 has 13 amino acids. The CDR3 is CSARLAGFYGQYF. DNA for the CDR3: TGCAGCGCCCGACTAGCGGGGTTCTACGGGCAGTACTTC.

The chain uses TRBV13 and TRBJ1-4; possibly TRBD1 for D (5 bases). CDR3 length: 15 residues. Per the germline V gene, CDR1 is PRHDT and CDR2 is FYEKMQ (reference sequence). The V end was cut by 2 bases, the J end by 5 bases, with 12 bases between. CDR3 DNA: TGTGCCAGCAGCTTATCGGGGGTCTCAAATGAAAAACTGTTTTTT. This sequence encodes CASSLSGVSNEKLFF.

The CDR3 loop reads CASSVYGLAGAAGTDTQYF. The DNA of the CDR3 is TGTGCCAGCAGCGTATATGGACTAGCGGGGGCCGCCGGCACAGATACGCAGTATTTT. The rearrangement uses TRBV9 and TRBJ2-3, with TRBD2 matching over 13 bases. V lost 1 base to trimming and J lost 1 base; unmatched junction nucleotides: 9. This CDR3 comprises 19 residues. CDR1 and CDR2 (germline): SGDLS, YYNGEE.

The J gene is TRBJ2-7, the V gene TRBV6-5, with 7 positions matching TRBD2. From germline, CDR1 is MNHEY and CDR2 SVGAGI. With V trimmed by 0 bases and J by 6 bases, 2 bases remained unmatched. The CDR3 loop spans 13 amino acids. The CDR3 here is CASSYSTSFEQYF. CDR3 nucleotide sequence: TGTGCCAGCAGTTACTCGACTAGCTTCGAGCAGTACTTC.

The gene calls are TRBV5-4 and TRBJ2-3, with TRBD2 identical over 8 bases. The trim removed 6 bases at V and 8 bases at J, leaving 20 bases unmatched. The CDR3 sequence is 17 residues long. The germline V gene has CDR1 SGHNT and CDR2 YYREEE (reference sequence). The DNA of the CDR3 is TGTGCCAGCAACGCCCCGCCAGGGACTAGTGATTATGGTACGCAGTATTTT. Encoded protein: CASNAPPGTSDYGTQYF.

The V and J genes are TRBV15 and TRBJ1-5, with D hard to call. Trimming shortened V by 0 bases and J by 6 bases, and 15 bases separated the two germline ends. Germline CDR1 LNHNV, CDR2 YYDKDF (reference sequence). This CDR3 has 16 residues. The CDR3 nucleotides read TGTGCCACCAGCAGAGATCAAGCCGGGAGTGGTCAGCCCCAGCATTTT. Protein product: CATSRDQAGSGQPQHF.

This rearrangement joins TRBV11-2 to TRBJ2-5; 8 nucleotides agree with TRBD1. The length of the CDR3 is 18 residues. The germline CDR1 and CDR2 sequences are SGHAT and FQNNGV. V dropped 0 bases and J dropped 4; count of bases not matched to a gene: 13. CDR3 protein: CASSLEAPGTGGGETQYF. The CDR3 bases are TGTGCCAGCAGCTTAGAAGCCCCCGGGACAGGTGGTGGAGAGACCCAGTACTTC.

The chain joins TRBV2 to TRBJ1-1; a weak D match, TRBD1 (5 bases). Germline V gene data show CDR1 as SNHLY and CDR2 as FYNNEI. This CDR3 spans 16 amino acids. V lost 0 bases, J lost 1 base, and 12 bases lay in between. CDR3 residues: CASSEARGFGNTEAFF. CDR3 DNA sequence: TGTGCCAGCAGTGAAGCGCGGGGGTTTGGGAACACTGAAGCTTTCTTT.

V is TRBV7-9 and J is TRBJ2-7, with 8 bases that match TRBD2. This CDR3 region has 13 residues. Germline CDR1 and CDR2: SEHNR and FQNEAQ (reference sequence). V shed 5 bases, J shed 6 bases, and the junction held 6 bases outside the gene matches. Written as DNA, the CDR3 is TGTGCCAGCAGCGCCAGTCGGGGGGGCGAGCAGTACTTC. It specifies CASSASRGGEQYF.

CDR3 nucleotides: TGTGCCACCACGACAGGGGGCTTGGGCGAGCAGTACTTC. Amino acids: CATTTGGLGEQYF. The chain combines TRBV28 with TRBJ2-7; 10 positions match TRBD1. The trim removed 10 bases at V and 6 bases at J, leaving 9 bases unmatched. Germline V gives CDR1 MDHEN, CDR2 SYDVKM. This CDR3 has 13 amino acids.

J is TRBJ2-1 and V is TRBV2; possibly TRBD2 for D (5 bases). V was cut by 2 bases and J by 2 bases, with 13 bases left in between. There are 16 residues in the CDR3. The germline CDR1 and CDR2 sequences are SNHLY and FYNNEI. The DNA of the CDR3 is TGTGCCAGCAGTGAACAAGGACTTTCTACCTACAATGAGCAGTTCTTC. This translates into CASSEQGLSTYNEQFF.

The chain is built from TRBV11-2 and TRBJ2-5; D may be TRBD2 (5 bases). Trimming removed 4 bases from V and 5 bases from J, with 17 bases in between. CDR1 and CDR2 from the germline V gene are SGHAT and FQNNGV. This CDR3 is 15 amino acids long. The CDR3 protein is CASSYTSSTGETQYF. Here the CDR3 DNA reads TGTGCCAGCAGCTACACTAGTAGCACCGGGGAGACCCAGTACTTC.

This chain connects TRBV10-2 to TRBJ2-7, with 9 bases matching TRBD1. The CDR3 is 16 residues long. Germline V CDR1 and CDR2: WSHSY, SAAADI. V gave up 1 base and J gave up 5 bases; unmatched junction bases: 9. CDR3 protein: CASSEYRGRRIDEQYF. For the CDR3, the DNA is TGCGCCAGCAGTGAGTACAGGGGGCGCCGTATCGACGAGCAGTACTTC.

The gene calls are TRBV6-5 and TRBJ2-7; 8 bases match TRBD1. Trimming took 4 bases from V and 3 from J; bases not matched to a gene: 5. Germline V gene data show CDR1 as MNHEY and CDR2 as SVGAGI. CDR3 length equals 14 residues. CDR3: CASSSDRDLYEQYF. The CDR3 DNA sequence: TGTGCCAGCAGTTCGGACAGGGATCTCTACGAGCAGTACTTC.

This chain connects TRBV9 to TRBJ2-3; D is ambiguous. The germline gives CDR1 SGDLS, CDR2 YYNGEE. CDR3 length: 13 residues. V was clipped by 3 bases and J by 0 bases, with 5 bases between them. The CDR3 here is CASSALSTDTQYF. As DNA, the CDR3 is TGTGCCAGCAGCGCACTTAGCACAGATACGCAGTATTTT.

The gene calls are TRBV27 and TRBJ2-5; 11 positions match TRBD2. This CDR3 is built from 14 residues. The V and J ends lost 1 base and 5 bases, in that order; junction bases with no gene match: 0. Germline assignment: CDR1 MNHEY and CDR2 SMNVEV (reference sequence). The CDR3 spells CASSLLAGGETQYF. CDR3 bases: TGTGCCAGCAGTTTATTAGCGGGGGGGGAGACCCAGTACTTC.

This clone was seen once. The genes are TRBV10-3 and TRBJ2-2; TRBD2 matches at 8 bases. With 6 bases clipped from V and 4 bases from J, the junction kept 7 bases outside the gene matches. This CDR3 has 15 amino acids. From germline, CDR1 is ENHRY and CDR2 SYGVKD. Here the CDR3 DNA reads TGTGCCATCAGGAGTAGCGGGACCCCCACCGGGGAGCTGTTTTTT. Protein product: CAIRSSGTPTGELFF.

The chain carries TRBV2 and TRBJ2-1; 9 bases agree with TRBD2. Germline CDR1 and CDR2: SNHLY and FYNNEI. The CDR3 covers 15 residues. V trimming: 8 bases; J trimming: 8 bases; junction bases outside the gene matches: 13. The CDR3 protein is CASFQGGLAGYEQFF. The CDR3 coding sequence is TGTGCCAGCTTCCAAGGGGGGCTAGCGGGATATGAGCAGTTCTTC.

A few counts support this clone. V and J are TRBV27 and TRBJ1-5, with TRBD1 matching 9 bases. In germline, CDR1 is MNHEY, CDR2 SMNVEV (reference sequence). Unmatched junction bases numbered 6, after V lost 5 bases and J lost 4 bases. This CDR3 spans 15 amino acids. The CDR3 loop is CASSPGTGINQPQHF. The CDR3 coding sequence is TGTGCCAGCAGTCCCGGGACAGGGATAAATCAGCCCCAGCATTTT.